This TCR beta chain appears in the sequencing data of a study of radiotherapy plus CTLA-4 blockade in lung cancer. The CDR3 runs 15 residues. With 7 bases removed from V and 0 bases from J, the gap between germline ends came to 15 bases. Germline assignment: CDR1 MNHEY and CDR2 SMNVEV (reference sequence). The assay was immunoSEQ multiplex PCR, and TCRdb's table has in-frame clones only and misses some. The sample lists about 110,000 clones; 70% to 90% were seen once. The clonotype originates from a human donor with non-small cell lung cancer that progressed on radiotherapy plus ipilimumab. Some clones in this sample may be carry-over from other donors' samples. The specimen was peripheral blood, collected from a patient treated with radiotherapy plus ipilimumab. V is TRBV27 and J is TRBJ1-2; D gene unclear. The CDR3 coding sequence is TGTGCCAGCAAAGATGGTGGGGAGACTAACTATGGCTACACCTTC. Protein: CASKDGGETNYGYTF.